Each of the 13 T cell receptor beta chains below was sequenced from the same sample in a study of T cells in Graves' hyperthyroidism and ophthalmopathy. The investigators amplified TCR beta CDR3 regions from RNA transcripts. First-round RT-PCR of the TCR CDR3 relied on the HTBI primer set. TCRdb recomputed calls from the multiplex PCR reads with MiXCR, one row per CDR3 protein. The sample lists some 570,000 distinct CDR3 sequences, approximately 15% occurring once. Sequencing was done on a sample of blood. These receptors all come from a woman between 18 and 30 years old with Graves' ophthalmopathy.

The chain links TRBV6-6 to TRBJ2-1; no clear D. Trimming pared 0 bases from V and 6 bases from J, leaving 6 bases between. The CDR3 is 13 residues long. CDR1 MNHNY and CDR2 SVGAGI come from the germline V gene (reference sequence). This CDR3 is CASSYSIGNEQFF. Written as DNA, the CDR3 is TGTGCCAGCAGTTACTCGATAGGCAATGAGCAGTTCTTC.

CDR3 in DNA: TGTGCCAGTAGTACTAGCGGGAAACAGACCCAGTACTTC. Its protein is CASSTSGKQTQYF. The chain has TRBV19 and TRBJ2-5; 9 bases match TRBD2. The V gene end was trimmed by 4 bases and the J gene end by 6 bases; junction bases not matched to a gene: 3. CDR1 and CDR2 (germline): LNHDA, SQIVND (reference sequence). CDR3 length: 13 amino acids.

Many counts were recorded for this clonotype. This chain joins TRBV2 and TRBJ2-1, with D tentatively TRBD2 (5 bases). This CDR3 contains 13 residues. Germline-derived CDR1 and CDR2 are SNHLY and FYNNEI. V was shortened by 6 bases and J by 7 bases, with 13 bases between the two germline ends. CDR3 sequence reads: CASRETITNEQFF. The DNA for the CDR3 is TGTGCCAGCAGGGAGACTATTACAAATGAGCAGTTCTTC.

At least ten counts were recorded for this clonotype. The chain has TRBV28 and TRBJ2-3; 11 positions agree with TRBD2. The CDR3 totals 17 residues. Per germline, CDR1 MDHEN and CDR2 SYDVKM. V lost 4 bases, J lost 3 bases, and 9 bases stayed unmatched. CDR3 in DNA: TGTGCCAGCAGTTGGACTAGCGGGTTGGAGCCGACAGATACGCAGTATTTT. Its translation: CASSWTSGLEPTDTQYF.

Ten or more counts support this clonotype. The chain joins TRBV2 to TRBJ2-7; D gene unclear. There are 14 residues in the CDR3. Germline V gene lookup returns CDR1 SNHLY and CDR2 FYNNEI. Deletions cut 7 bases from V and 2 bases from J, with 15 bases between. The CDR3 DNA reads as TGTGCCAGCACCAACGCGGAGACCCCCTACGAGCAGTACTTC. This gives the protein CASTNAETPYEQYF.

Ten or more counts support this clonotype. The V and J genes are TRBV11-1 and TRBJ2-3; TRBD2 agrees at 14 bases. There are 15 residues in the CDR3. Germline V gene lookup returns CDR1 SGHAT and CDR2 FQDESV (reference sequence). Trimming cost V 5 bases and J 4 bases; bases outside gene matches: 2. This CDR3 reads CASSGTSGSADTQYF. CDR3 sequence (DNA): TGTGCCAGCAGCGGGACTAGCGGGAGTGCAGATACGCAGTATTTT.

This clonotype has ten or more counts. The gene calls are TRBV12-3 or TRBV12-4 and TRBJ2-2, with no clear D. V was trimmed by 3 bases and J by 6 bases, leaving 5 bases between them. The CDR3 totals 12 residues. CDR3 bases: TGTGCCAGCAGTTTCGGGCCCGGGGAGCTGTTTTTT. Translated, it gives CASSFGPGELFF.

In its sample, this clonotype was seen many times. The chain joins TRBV2 to TRBJ2-5; 9 bases line up with TRBD1. J was trimmed by 5 bases and V by 10 bases; bases with no gene match: 8. This CDR3 contains 13 residues. The germline CDR1 and CDR2 sequences are SNHLY and FYNNEI. CDR3 sequence (DNA): TGTGCCACTCACAGGGGGCATTTGGAGACCCAGTACTTC. As protein: CATHRGHLETQYF.

There are many counts of this clonotype. CDR3 nucleotides: TGCGCCAGCAGCTGGGGACTCGAGGACGGAGAGCAGTTCTTC. Its protein product is CASSWGLEDGEQFF. The chain has TRBV5-1 and TRBJ2-1, with D perhaps matching TRBD2 (6 bases). V shed 3 bases and J shed 10 bases, with 17 bases lying between them. Germline V gives CDR1 SGHRS, CDR2 YFSETQ. The CDR3 length is 14 residues.

This clonotype was detected many times. The V and J genes are TRBV28 and TRBJ2-7; TRBD2 aligns across 7 bases. From germline, CDR1 is MDHEN and CDR2 SYDVKM. V gave up 3 bases and J gave up 3 bases; unmatched junction bases: 5. The CDR3 is made up of 14 amino acids. CDR3 DNA sequence: TGTGCCAGCAGTTTTATAGCGGGCCGCTACGAGCAGTACTTC. Amino acids: CASSFIAGRYEQYF.

This clonotype was counted ten times or more. The genes are TRBV5-1 and TRBJ2-7; 14 bases are shared with TRBD2. Germline CDR1 is SGHRS and CDR2 is YFSETQ. With V trimmed by 0 bases and J by 4 bases, 12 bases remained unmatched. The CDR3 has 19 residues. DNA for the CDR3: TGCGCCAGCAGCTTGGCCGAGGGGACTAGCGGGAGTAACTCATACGAGCAGTACTTC. It encodes CASSLAEGTSGSNSYEQYF.

A few counts support this clonotype. The V call is TRBV30, the J call TRBJ2-7; D possibly corresponds to TRBD2 (6 bases). Germline loops: CDR1 GTSNPN, CDR2 SVGIG (reference sequence). The CDR3 is 19 amino acids. V dropped 3 bases and J dropped 5 bases, with 32 bases sitting between them. The CDR3 region is CAWSVHPLNAWVEGNEQYF. The DNA of the CDR3 is TGTGCCTGGAGCGTACACCCTCTAAACGCCTGGGTGGAGGGTAACGAGCAGTACTTC.

This clonotype was observed a single time. This CDR3 fails to terminate in the conserved phenylalanine or tryptophan, so it likely reflects a read error. V usage is TRBV28 and J usage is TRBJ2-7; D may be TRBD2 (6 bases). Germline CDR1 reads MDHEN; CDR2 reads SYDVKM. Trimming shortened V by 2 bases and J by 6 bases, and 14 bases separated the two germline ends. This CDR3 has 14 amino acids. The CDR3 is CASSLGMVRGEQYL. In DNA form, the CDR3 reads TGTGCCAGCAGTTTAGGTATGGTGCGGGGCGAGCAGTACCTC.